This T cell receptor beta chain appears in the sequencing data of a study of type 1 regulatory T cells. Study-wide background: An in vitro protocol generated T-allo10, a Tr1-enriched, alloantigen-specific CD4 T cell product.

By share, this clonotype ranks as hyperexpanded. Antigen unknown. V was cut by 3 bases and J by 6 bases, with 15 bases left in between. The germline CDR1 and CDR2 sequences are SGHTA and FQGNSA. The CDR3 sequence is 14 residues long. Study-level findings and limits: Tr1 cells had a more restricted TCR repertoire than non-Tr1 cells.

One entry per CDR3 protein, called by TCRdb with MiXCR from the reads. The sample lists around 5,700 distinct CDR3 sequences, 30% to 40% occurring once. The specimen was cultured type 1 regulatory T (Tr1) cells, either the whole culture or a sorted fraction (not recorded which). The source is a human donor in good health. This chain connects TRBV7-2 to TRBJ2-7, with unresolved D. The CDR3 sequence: CASSFGSWRGEQYF. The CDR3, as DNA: TGTGCCAGCAGCTTTGGTAGTTGGCGAGGCGAGCAGTACTTC.